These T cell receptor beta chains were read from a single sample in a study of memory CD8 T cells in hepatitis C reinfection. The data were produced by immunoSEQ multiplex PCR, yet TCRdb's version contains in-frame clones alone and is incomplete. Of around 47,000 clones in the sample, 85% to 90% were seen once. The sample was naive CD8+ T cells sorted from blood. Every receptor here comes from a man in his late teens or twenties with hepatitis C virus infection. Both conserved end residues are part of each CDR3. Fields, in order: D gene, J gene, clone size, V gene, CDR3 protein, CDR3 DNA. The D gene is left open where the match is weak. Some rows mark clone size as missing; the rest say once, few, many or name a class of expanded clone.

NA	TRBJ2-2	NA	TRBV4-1	CASSQIGRDNTGELFF	TGCGCCAGCAGCCAAATAGGGCGGGATAACACCGGGGAGCTGTTTTTT
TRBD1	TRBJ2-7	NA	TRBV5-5	CASTKRGTEDEQYF	TGTGCCAGCACCAAAAGGGGGACAGAAGACGAGCAGTACTTC
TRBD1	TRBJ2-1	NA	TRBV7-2	CASSRSHRGISYNEQFF	TGTGCCAGCAGTCGAAGCCACAGGGGAATCTCCTACAATGAGCAGTTCTTC
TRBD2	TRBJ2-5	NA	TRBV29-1	CSVEDREGSETQYF	TGCAGCGTTGAAGATCGGGAGGGAAGCGAGACCCAGTACTTC
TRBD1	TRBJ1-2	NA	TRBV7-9	CASSQPLTKTGLNPYGYTF	TGTGCCAGCAGCCAGCCGCTAACCAAGACAGGGCTGAATCCCTATGGCTACACCTTC
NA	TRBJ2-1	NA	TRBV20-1	CSAPHNNEQFF	TGCAGTGCCCCCCACAACAATGAGCAGTTCTTC
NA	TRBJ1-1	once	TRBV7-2	CASSSPAGGSTEAFF	TGTGCCAGCAGTTCCCCCGCGGGGGGGTCCACTGAAGCTTTCTTT
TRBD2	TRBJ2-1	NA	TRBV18	CASSHTGTSGRNNEQFF	TGTGCCAGCTCACATACCGGGACTAGCGGGAGGAACAATGAGCAGTTCTTC
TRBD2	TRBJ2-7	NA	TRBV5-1	CASSLTSGNEQYF	TGCGCCAGCAGCTTGACTAGCGGGAACGAGCAGTACTTC
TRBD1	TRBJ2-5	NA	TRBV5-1	CASSSDRNQETQYF	TGCGCCAGCAGCTCGGACAGGAATCAAGAGACCCAGTACTTC
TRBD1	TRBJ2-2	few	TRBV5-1	CASSLGQGVRELFF	TGCGCCAGCAGCTTGGGACAGGGAGTGCGGGAGCTGTTTTTT
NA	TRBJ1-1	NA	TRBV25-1	CASSGRENTEAFF	TGTGCCAGCAGTGGACGGGAGAACACTGAAGCTTTCTTT
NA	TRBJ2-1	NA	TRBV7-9	CASSLERDNEQFF	TGTGCCAGCAGCTTAGAACGAGACAATGAGCAGTTCTTC
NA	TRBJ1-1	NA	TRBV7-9	CASSPAENTEAFF	TGTGCCAGCAGCCCTGCAGAGAACACTGAAGCTTTCTTT
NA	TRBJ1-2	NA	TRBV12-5	CASGLSLAQGYTF	TGTGCTAGTGGTTTGTCCTTGGCTCAGGGCTACACCTTC
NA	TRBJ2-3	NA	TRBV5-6	CASSLGAGSGDTQYF	TGTGCCAGCAGCTTGGGGGCTGGGTCTGGTGATACGCAGTATTTT
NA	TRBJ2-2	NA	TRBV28	CASSSRGVGGTGELFF	TGTGCCAGCAGTTCCCGCGGAGTGGGGGGCACCGGGGAGCTGTTTTTT
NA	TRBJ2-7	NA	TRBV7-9	CASSLVLVDEQYF	TGTGCCAGCAGCTTAGTACTAGTTGACGAGCAGTACTTC
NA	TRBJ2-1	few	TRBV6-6	CASSYEDYRYNEQFF	TGTGCCAGCAGTTACGAGGACTACCGATACAATGAGCAGTTCTTC
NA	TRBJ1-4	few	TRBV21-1	CASSKRGRQGAVEKLFF	TGTGCCAGCAGCAAACGAGGTCGACAGGGGGCTGTTGAAAAACTGTTTTTT
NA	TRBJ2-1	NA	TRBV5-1	CASSLEGLYNEQFF	TGCGCCAGCAGCTTGGAGGGACTTTACAATGAGCAGTTCTTC
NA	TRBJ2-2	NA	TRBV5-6	CASSFINTGELFF	TGTGCCAGCAGCTTTATCAACACCGGGGAGCTGTTTTTT
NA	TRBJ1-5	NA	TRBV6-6	CASSYSIQNNQPQHF	TGTGCCAGCAGTTACTCGATCCAGAACAATCAGCCCCAGCATTTT
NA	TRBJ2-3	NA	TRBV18	CASSLGGGTDTQYF	TGTGCCAGCTCACTAGGCGGGGGCACAGATACGCAGTATTTT
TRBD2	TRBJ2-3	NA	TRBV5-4	CASSLIAGVTDTQYF	TGTGCCAGCAGCTTGATAGCGGGGGTCACAGATACGCAGTATTTT
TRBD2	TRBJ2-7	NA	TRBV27	CASSPAGVGYEQYF	TGTGCCAGCAGTCCGGCGGGAGTAGGGTACGAGCAGTACTTC
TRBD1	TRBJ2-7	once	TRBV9	CASSVDAATGDNEQYF	TGTGCCAGCAGCGTAGATGCGGCCACAGGGGACAACGAGCAGTACTTC
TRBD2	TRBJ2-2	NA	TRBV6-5	CASSYRGAGELFF	TGTGCCAGCAGTTACCGGGGGGCCGGGGAGCTGTTTTTT
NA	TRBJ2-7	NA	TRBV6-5	CASSYELTPTYEQYF	TGTGCCAGCAGTTACGAACTAACCCCGACCTACGAGCAGTACTTC
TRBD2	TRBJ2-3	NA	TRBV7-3	CASSLAGDADTQYF	TGTGCCAGCAGCTTAGCGGGAGATGCAGATACGCAGTATTTT
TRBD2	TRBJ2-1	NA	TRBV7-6	CASSRGGSYNEQFF	TGTGCCAGCAGCCGGGGGGGCTCCTACAATGAGCAGTTCTTC
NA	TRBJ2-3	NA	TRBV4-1	CASSPWTRTTDTQYF	TGCGCCAGCAGCCCGTGGACAAGGACCACAGATACGCAGTATTTT
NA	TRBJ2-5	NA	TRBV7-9	CASSTTANLLEETQYF	TGTGCCAGCAGCACGACAGCGAACCTTCTCGAAGAGACCCAGTACTTC
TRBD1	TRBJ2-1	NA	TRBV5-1	CASSPLAGGPGTGQFF	TGCGCCAGCAGCCCCTTGGCAGGGGGCCCAGGTACGGGGCAGTTCTTC
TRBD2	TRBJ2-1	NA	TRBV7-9	CASSLAAQRRGGFDEQFF	TGTGCCAGCAGCTTAGCGGCCCAACGGCGGGGGGGCTTCGATGAGCAGTTCTTC
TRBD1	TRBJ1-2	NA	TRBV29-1	CSVAGTDGYGYTF	TGCAGCGTCGCCGGGACAGACGGATATGGCTACACCTTC
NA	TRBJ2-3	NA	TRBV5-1	CASSLEVGGTDTQYF	TGCGCCAGCAGCTTGGAGGTGGGAGGAACAGATACGCAGTATTTT
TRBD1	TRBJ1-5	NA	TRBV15	CATSREPGQVGQPQHF	TGTGCCACCAGCAGAGAACCAGGACAGGTGGGACAGCCCCAGCATTTT
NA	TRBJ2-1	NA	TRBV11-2	CASKYSGTLNEQFF	TGTGCCAGCAAATACTCCGGGACATTGAATGAGCAGTTCTTC
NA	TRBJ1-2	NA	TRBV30	CAWSVGVTYGYTF	TGTGCCTGGAGTGTAGGGGTTACCTATGGCTACACCTTC
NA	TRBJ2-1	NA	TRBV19	CASSISSRTSSYNEQFF	TGTGCCAGTAGTATATCTAGCCGCACGAGCTCCTACAATGAGCAGTTCTTC
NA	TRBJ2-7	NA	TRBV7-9	CASSSRDSYEQYF	TGTGCCAGCAGCTCCAGGGACTCTTACGAGCAGTACTTC
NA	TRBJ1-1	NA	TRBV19	CASSISSTAFTEAFF	TGTGCCAGTAGTATATCATCGACAGCTTTCACTGAAGCTTTCTTT
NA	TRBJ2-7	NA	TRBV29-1	CSVQTRDKYEQYF	TGCAGCGTACAGACCCGGGACAAGTACGAGCAGTACTTC
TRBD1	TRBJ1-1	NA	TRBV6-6	CASSYAQGTEAFF	TGTGCCAGCAGTTACGCACAGGGGACTGAAGCTTTCTTT
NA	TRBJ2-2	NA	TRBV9	CASSANRDSPTGELFF	TGTGCCAGCAGCGCCAACCGGGACTCGCCCACCGGGGAGCTGTTTTTT